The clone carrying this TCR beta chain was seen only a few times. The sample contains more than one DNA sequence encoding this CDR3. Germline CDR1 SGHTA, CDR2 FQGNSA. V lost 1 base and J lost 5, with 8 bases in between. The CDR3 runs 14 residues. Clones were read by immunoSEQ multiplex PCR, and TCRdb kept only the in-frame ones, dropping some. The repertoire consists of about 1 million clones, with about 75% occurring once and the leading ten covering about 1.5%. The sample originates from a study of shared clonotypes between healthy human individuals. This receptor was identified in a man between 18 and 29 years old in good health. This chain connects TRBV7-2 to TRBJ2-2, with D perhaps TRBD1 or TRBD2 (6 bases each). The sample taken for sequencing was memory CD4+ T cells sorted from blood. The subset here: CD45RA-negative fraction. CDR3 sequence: CASSLGRGTGELFF. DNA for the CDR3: TGTGCCAGCAGCTTAGGGAGGGGGACCGGGGAGCTGTTTTTT.